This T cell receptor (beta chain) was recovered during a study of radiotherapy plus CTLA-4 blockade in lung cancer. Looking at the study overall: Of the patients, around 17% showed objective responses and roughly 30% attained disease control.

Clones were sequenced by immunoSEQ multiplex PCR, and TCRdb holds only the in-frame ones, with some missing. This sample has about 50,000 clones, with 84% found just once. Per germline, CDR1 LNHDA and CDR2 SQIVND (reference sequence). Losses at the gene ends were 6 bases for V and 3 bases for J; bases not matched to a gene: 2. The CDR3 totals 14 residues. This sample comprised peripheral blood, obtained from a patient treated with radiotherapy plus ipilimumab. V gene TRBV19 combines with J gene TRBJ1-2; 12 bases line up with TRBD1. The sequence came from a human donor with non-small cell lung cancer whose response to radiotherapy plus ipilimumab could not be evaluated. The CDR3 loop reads CASRGQGADYGYTF. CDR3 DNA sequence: TGTGCCAGTAGGGGACAGGGGGCTGACTATGGCTACACCTTC. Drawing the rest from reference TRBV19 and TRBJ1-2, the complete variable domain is DGGITQSPKYLFRKEGQNVTLSCEQNLNHDAMYWYRQDPGQGLRLIYYSQIVNDFQKGDIAEGYSVSREKKESFPLTVTSAQKNPTAFYLCASRGQGADYGYTFGSGTRLTVV.